This TCR beta chain was identified during a study of shared clonotypes between healthy human individuals. About the study: CD8 memory received one plate per donor, CD8 naive two, CD4 memory three and CD4 naive three. General study results and limits: Deeper or shallower sequencing was expected to change how clonotypes are shared among donors. Unshared clonotypes carried lower generation probabilities than those common to all four donors. Generally, naive subsets (rather than memory subsets) showed larger estimated richness.

Sequencing was performed with immunoSEQ multiplex PCR; in TCRdb, only in-frame clones are kept and a portion is missing. The sample carries more than 850,000 clones, about 84% recorded once. This CDR3 is built from 15 residues. CDR1 and CDR2 (germline): SNHLY, FYNNEI. Germline trimming cut 7 bases from V and 4 bases from J; bases unmatched to any gene: 11. Comments on this clone: Its antigen is not known.

V and J are TRBV2 and TRBJ1-2, with 8 bases aligning to TRBD1. This sequence originates from a man younger than 30 in good health. Some clones in this sample may be carry-over from other donors' samples. The sequenced material came from memory CD4+ T cells from PBMCs. Subset denoted: CD45RA-negative fraction. CDR3 protein: CASTPRTGRGYGYTF. The CDR3 bases are TGTGCCAGCACACCCCGGACAGGGAGGGGCTATGGCTACACCTTC.